This TCR beta chain was sequenced during a study of T cell responses to AZD1222 COVID-19 vaccine. Study context: Combined were second doses at about 4 or about 12 weeks.

Study-level points and caveats: Donors, mostly white British, included more females; clonal diversity was possibly underestimated.

CDR1 and CDR2 (germline): MNHEY, SMNVEV (reference sequence). The V end lost 0 bases, the J end lost 4 bases, and 18 bases lay between the germline ends. CDR3 length: 17 amino acids. This clone was observed a few times. What it recognizes is unknown. Some clones are missing from TCRdb's copy, which holds only in-frame ones; the method was immunoSEQ multiplex PCR. The sample carries about 150,000 clones, 88% recorded once. This TCR derives from an adult in good health. The V gene is TRBV27, the J gene TRBJ1-2, with a weak D call TRBD1 (5 bases). The specimen comprised peripheral blood, sampled on day 0 of AZD1222 vaccination. The chain's CDR3 is CASSLSYSRQNIYGYTF. The CDR3 nucleotides read TGTGCCAGCAGTTTATCCTACTCCCGACAGAACATCTATGGCTACACCTTC.